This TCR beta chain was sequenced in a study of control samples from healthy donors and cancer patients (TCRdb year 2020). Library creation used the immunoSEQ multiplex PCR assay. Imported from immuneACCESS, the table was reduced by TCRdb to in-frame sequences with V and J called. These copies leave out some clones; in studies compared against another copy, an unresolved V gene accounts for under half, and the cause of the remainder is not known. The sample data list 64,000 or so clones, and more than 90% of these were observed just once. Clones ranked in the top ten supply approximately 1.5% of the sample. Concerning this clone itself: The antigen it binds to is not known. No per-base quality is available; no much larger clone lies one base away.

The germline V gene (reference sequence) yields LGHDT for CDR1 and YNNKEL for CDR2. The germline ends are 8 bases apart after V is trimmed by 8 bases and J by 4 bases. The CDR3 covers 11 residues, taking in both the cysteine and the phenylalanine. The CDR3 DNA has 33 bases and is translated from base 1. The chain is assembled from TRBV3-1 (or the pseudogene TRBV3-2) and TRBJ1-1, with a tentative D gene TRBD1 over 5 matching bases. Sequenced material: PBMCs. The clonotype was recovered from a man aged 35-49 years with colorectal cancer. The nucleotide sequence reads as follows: TGTGCCAGCGGAAGGGGCACTGAAGCTTTCTTT. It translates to CASGRGTEAFF.